This T cell receptor (beta chain) appears in the sequencing data of a study of identical twins. V dropped 4 bases and J dropped 10; count of bases not matched to a gene: 10. The CDR3 extends over 15 amino acids. Germline V gene sequence: CDR1 KGHDR, CDR2 SFDVKD. This clonotype was seen only a few times. MiXCR, applied by TCRdb to the 5' RACE reads, yields one record per CDR3 protein. The sample includes 700,000 or so distinct CDR3 sequences, around 8.6% of them seen just once. This sample also belongs to another study, concerning yellow fever vaccine responses in identical twins.

This receptor was obtained from a woman under 30 in good health. The source material was PBMCs. V and J are TRBV24-1 and TRBJ2-1; TRBD1 agrees at 9 bases. CDR3 residues: CATSEPGQGVLEQFF. In DNA form, the CDR3 reads TGTGCCACCAGTGAGCCGGGACAGGGCGTCTTGGAGCAGTTCTTC.